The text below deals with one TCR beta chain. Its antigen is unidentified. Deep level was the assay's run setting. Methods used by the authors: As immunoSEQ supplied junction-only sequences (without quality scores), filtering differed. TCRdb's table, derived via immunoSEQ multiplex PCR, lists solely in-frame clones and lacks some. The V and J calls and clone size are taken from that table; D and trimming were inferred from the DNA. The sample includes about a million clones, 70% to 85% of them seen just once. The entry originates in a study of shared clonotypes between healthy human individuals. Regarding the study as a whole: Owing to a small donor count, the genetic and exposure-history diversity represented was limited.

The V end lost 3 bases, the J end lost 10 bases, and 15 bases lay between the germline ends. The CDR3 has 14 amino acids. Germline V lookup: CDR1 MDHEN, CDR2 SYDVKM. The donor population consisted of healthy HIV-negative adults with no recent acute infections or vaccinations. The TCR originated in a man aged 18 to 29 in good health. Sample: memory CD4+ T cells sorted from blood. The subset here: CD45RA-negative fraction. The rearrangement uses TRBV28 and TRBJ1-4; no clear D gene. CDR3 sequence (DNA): TGTGCCAGCAGTTTTAATGACCTTGCAGGAAAACTGTTTTTT. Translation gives CASSFNDLAGKLFF.